These 8 T cell receptor beta chains were sequenced from one sample in a study of technical replicates of blood from several donors. The repertoire was sequenced with immunoSEQ multiplex PCR; TCRdb's copy has only in-frame clones and lacks some. The table includes 50,000 to 75,000 clones, 85% to 95% detected once. Sequencing used PBMCs. The receptors stem from a human donor in good health. Some clones in this sample may be carry-over from other donors' samples.

CDR3 DNA: TGTGCCACCAGCCCTCCCCTGGGGCAGGGGGGCTCCCTCTACACCTTC. It codes for CATSPPLGQGGSLYTF. V usage is TRBV15 and J usage is TRBJ1-2, with 7 bases lining up with TRBD1. The CDR3 loop spans 16 amino acids. Germline V gene sequence: CDR1 LNHNV, CDR2 YYDKDF (reference sequence). V was clipped by 5 bases and J by 10 bases; unmatched bases: 19.

This chain uses TRBV4-3 with TRBJ1-2; D is perhaps TRBD1 (6 bases). The CDR3 contains 15 residues. Germline V gene data show CDR1 as LGHNA and CDR2 as YSLEER. Between the trimmed V and J ends, which lost 4 bases and 6 bases, there was a span of 18 bases. The CDR3 sequence: CASSLGGGAGDGYTF. The CDR3 DNA sequence: TGCGCCAGCAGCCTCGGCGGGGGGGCAGGCGATGGCTACACCTTC.

In this sample, this clone turned up many times. This chain links TRBV4-2 with TRBJ2-2; 7 nucleotides agree with TRBD2. Trimming took 1 base from V and 10 from J; bases not matched to a gene: 6. This CDR3 is built from 14 residues. Germline lookup yields CDR1 LGHNA and CDR2 YNFKEQ. The CDR3 region is CASSQGLAAVELFF. In DNA, the CDR3 is TGTGCCAGCAGCCAAGGGCTAGCGGCAGTGGAGCTGTTTTTT.

This chain links TRBV2 with TRBJ2-1; D unresolved. From germline, CDR1 is SNHLY and CDR2 FYNNEI. Trimming took off 7 bases at V and 7 bases at J, with 14 bases between the two ends. This CDR3 contains 13 residues. CDR3 sequence reads: CASKPEPRNEQFF. CDR3 in DNA: TGTGCCAGCAAGCCCGAGCCGAGGAATGAGCAGTTCTTC.

The chain joins TRBV12-5 to TRBJ2-3; 7 bases align to TRBD2. The CDR3 has 21 amino acids. The germline V gene has CDR1 LGHNT and CDR2 FRNRAP. J was trimmed by 0 bases and V by 0 bases; bases with no gene match: 18. CDR3 bases: TGTGCTAGTGGTTTGGTACTTCCAGGTCCTAGACCTAGCGGAAGCACAGATACGCAGTATTTT. Translation: CASGLVLPGPRPSGSTDTQYF.

This clone has a single count. V gene TRBV29-1 combines with J gene TRBJ2-1; 9 positions match TRBD2. The germline V gene has CDR1 SQVTM and CDR2 ANQGSEA. With 7 bases clipped from V and 5 bases from J, the junction kept 9 bases outside the gene matches. The CDR3 contains 14 residues. In nucleotides, the CDR3 is TGCAGCGCCTATTTGGGACTAGCAGACAATGAGCAGTTCTTC. As protein: CSAYLGLADNEQFF.

The rearrangement joins TRBV9 to TRBJ2-1; 7 bases are shared with TRBD2. Germline V gives CDR1 SGDLS, CDR2 YYNGEE. The CDR3 contains 12 residues. V was pared by 2 bases and J by 14 bases, with 7 bases of the junction left unmatched. The CDR3 protein is CASSVLGGTKFF. CDR3 bases: TGTGCCAGCAGCGTCCTAGGCGGGACTAAGTTCTTC.

This chain joins TRBV4-1 and TRBJ1-3; D not certain. Germline CDR1 MGHRA, CDR2 YSYEKL. CDR3 length: 18 residues. Trimming left V 0 bases short and J 0 bases short, with 15 bases between. CDR3 amino acids: CASSQDPTAGNSGNTIYF. The CDR3 DNA reads as TGCGCCAGCAGCCAAGATCCCACGGCAGGTAACTCTGGAAACACCATATATTTT.